This record covers a single T cell receptor (beta chain). As yet, its antigen is unknown. The data originate from a study of CXCR3-negative and CXCR3-positive naive CD8 T cells. UMI labels and 5' RACE were used to prepare the TRB cDNA libraries. TCRdb reanalyzed the 5' RACE reads and collapses them to one entry per CDR3 protein, without DNA. The sample table sets out 100,000 or so distinct CDR3 sequences. Using triplicate sorts, 300,000 cells were collected each time from every CD8+ T cell subset. Germline CDR1 KGHDR, CDR2 SFDVKD. The CDR3 has 13 amino acids. General observations from the study: Both naive subsets showed comparably high diversity, and memory CD8+ cells showed much lower diversity. Naive subsets did not differ in surface CD5, and TRB CDR3 properties served to infer TCR strength. Researchers reported similar TRBV-TRBJ usage in naive CXCR3-negative and CXCR3-positive cells, though memory differed. Hydrophobicity was higher for TRB CDR3s found in CXCR3-positive naive cells than in CXCR3-negative naive cells.

Sequencing was done on a sample of naive CXCR3+ CD8+ T cells from blood. Subset indicated: CD45RO-CCR7+CD27+CD95- naive CD8+ T cells expressing CXCR3 (TNR3+). This sequence joins TRBV24-1 and TRBJ2-3; TCRdb reports TRBD1, a call that lacks DNA to check it against. The clonotype comes from a human donor in good health. Some clones in this sample may be carry-over from other donors' samples. The CDR3 reads CATSGGGTDTQYF.